Following are 26 T cell receptor beta chains from one sample sequenced in a study of early T cells in non-severe SARS-CoV-2 infection. TCRdb ran MiXCR on the 5' RACE reads and lists one entry per CDR3 protein. Of 30,000 to 40,000 distinct CDR3 sequences listed, approximately 6% are singletons. The sample was whole blood. Source of these receptors: an adult who was a healthcare worker with PCR-confirmed SARS-CoV-2 infection or an uninfected control (not recorded which).

This clonotype was recorded many times. CDR3 in amino acids: CSALPGTGTTDTQYF. In DNA form, the CDR3 reads TGCAGTGCTTTACCCGGGACAGGGACGACAGATACGCAGTATTTT. The chain employs TRBV20-1 and TRBJ2-3, with 9 nucleotides matching TRBD1. V shed 5 bases and J 3 bases; nucleotides not matched to a gene: 9. The CDR3 has 15 amino acids. Germline CDR1 DFQATT, CDR2 SNEGSKA (reference sequence).

This clonotype was counted at least ten times. This rearrangement joins TRBV7-9 to TRBJ2-6; D remains ambiguous. The ends were cut back, 3 bases at V and 2 bases at J, with 5 bases in the middle. The CDR3 loop spans 14 amino acids. Germline assignment: CDR1 SEHNR and CDR2 FQNEAQ (reference sequence). The CDR3 DNA is TGTGCCAGCAGCTTTTCGACTGGGGCCAACGTCCTGACTTTC. Protein: CASSFSTGANVLTF.

This clonotype was recorded at least ten times. The chain combines TRBV6-6 with TRBJ2-7; TRBD2 agrees at 8 bases. This CDR3 is built from 14 residues. V was clipped by 3 bases and J by 4 bases; unmatched bases: 5. Germline loops: CDR1 MNHNY, CDR2 SVGAGI (reference sequence). As DNA, the CDR3 is TGTGCCAGCAGTTATACTAGCGGTTATTACGAGCAGTACTTC. It yields the protein CASSYTSGYYEQYF.

This clonotype showed up many times. This chain connects TRBV6-6 to TRBJ2-1, with 13 bases that match TRBD2. Germline CDR1 is MNHNY and CDR2 is SVGAGI (reference sequence). The CDR3 sequence is 16 residues long. With 6 bases clipped from V and 7 bases from J, the junction kept 9 bases outside the gene matches. The CDR3 reads CASRPPGLAGHNEQFF. The DNA for the CDR3 is TGTGCCAGCAGGCCCCCGGGACTAGCGGGACATAATGAGCAGTTCTTC.

This clonotype appeared many times. The rearrangement joins TRBV6-2 or TRBV6-3 to TRBJ2-1, with D uncertain. The CDR3 covers 11 residues. Germline CDR1 and CDR2: MNHEY and SVGEGT. Trimming pared 5 bases from V and 9 bases from J, leaving 8 bases between. CDR3 in DNA: TGTGCCAGCAGTCCGCTTATTGAGCAGTTCTTC. It encodes CASSPLIEQFF.

There are many counts of this clonotype. This sequence joins TRBV5-4 and TRBJ2-3; 7 bases fit TRBD2. The J segment lost 9 bases and the V segment lost 0 bases, leaving 7 bases of the junction unmatched. This CDR3 contains 14 residues. Germline V gives CDR1 SGHNT, CDR2 YYREEE (reference sequence). In nucleotides, the CDR3 is TGTGCCAGCAGCTTGGGTCTAGCGGCGGAGACGCAGTATTTT. It specifies CASSLGLAAETQYF.

This clonotype was recorded at least ten times. The chain recombines TRBV21-1 with TRBJ1-5; the table's D gene call, TRBD1, was not cross checked with the DNA. TRBV21-1 has pseudogene status. The CDR3 totals 18 residues. The CDR3 region has the DNA TGTGCCAGCAGCAAAGCTCAGAGTACAGGGGGCGGAGATCAGCCCCAGCATTTT. It translates to CASSKAQSTGGGDQPQHF.

This clonotype was counted ten times or more. The DNA is omitted, as the CDR3 cannot be located on it reliably, and the CDR3 follows TCRdb's listing. CDR3 amino acids: CAWGPGIITSKYF. The V and J genes are TRBV30 and TRBJ2-7; TRBD1 was called by the table and not checked on the DNA. The CDR3 has 13 amino acids, counting both end residues. Germline V lookup: CDR1 GTSNPN, CDR2 SVGIG (reference sequence).

There are many counts of this clonotype. The chain recombines TRBV27 with TRBJ2-7, with a tentative D call TRBD2 (6 bases). This CDR3 is 15 amino acids long. From germline, CDR1 is MNHEY and CDR2 SMNVEV (reference sequence). V lost 10 bases, J lost 0 bases, and 19 bases lay in between. CDR3: CATAPGTGSSYEQYF. The CDR3, as DNA: TGTGCCACCGCCCCCGGGACCGGGAGCTCCTACGAGCAGTACTTC.

This clonotype was counted ten times or more. J is TRBJ2-7 and V is TRBV5-4; D is undetermined. V lost 2 bases to trimming and J lost 3 bases, with 9 bases between them. Germline assignment: CDR1 SGHNT and CDR2 YYREEE (reference sequence). The CDR3 extends over 13 amino acids. The CDR3 sequence: CASSLSPSYEQYF. CDR3 in DNA: TGTGCCAGCAGCTTATCTCCGAGCTACGAGCAGTACTTC. The full variable domain, in which reference TRBV5-4 and TRBJ2-7 provide the parts outside the CDR3, is ETGVTQSPTHLIKTRGQQVTLRCSSQSGHNTVSWYQQALGQGPQFIFQYYREEENGRGNFPPRFSGLQFPNYSSELNVNALELDDSALYLCASSLSPSYEQYFGPGTRLTVT.

This clonotype was counted ten times or more. CDR3 sequence reads: CASRRGGPYGYTF. CDR3 DNA sequence: TGTGCCAGCCGTCGTGGAGGCCCCTATGGCTACACCTTC. The chain has TRBV6-5 and TRBJ1-2; D not certain. The germline CDR1 and CDR2 sequences are MNHEY and SVGAGI. The CDR3 extends over 13 amino acids. Trimming cost V 8 bases and J 4 bases, with 14 bases left between them.

There are many counts of this clonotype. V is TRBV11-2 and J is TRBJ1-2, with no clear D. The germline gives CDR1 SGHAT, CDR2 FQNNGV. The CDR3 runs to 16 residues. The ends were cut back, 1 base at V and 7 bases at J, with 19 bases in the middle. The chain's CDR3 is CASSLGSGGSTSGYTF. CDR3 sequence (DNA): TGTGCCAGCAGCTTAGGTTCAGGCGGCTCGACATCTGGCTACACCTTC.

There are many counts of this clonotype. This chain links TRBV5-4 with TRBJ2-1; D is uncertain. Trimming removed 4 bases from V and 7 bases from J, with 9 bases in between. The CDR3 is 12 amino acids. Germline V gene sequence: CDR1 SGHNT, CDR2 YYREEE (reference sequence). CDR3 nucleotides: TGTGCCAGCAGCACCGCTAGGAATGAGCAGTTCTTC. It is translated as CASSTARNEQFF.

This clonotype was seen repeatedly, ten times or more. This rearrangement joins TRBV19 to TRBJ1-6, with no clear D. This CDR3 spans 12 amino acids. The V gene lost 3 bases and the J gene lost 13 bases, with 10 bases spanning the gap. Germline V CDR1 and CDR2: LNHDA, SQIVND (reference sequence). CDR3 amino acids: CASSIFLQPLHF. In DNA, the CDR3 is TGTGCCAGTAGTATTTTCCTTCAGCCCCTCCACTTT.

This clonotype ranks as medium-sized. The chain carries TRBV6-2 or TRBV6-3 and TRBJ2-1, with TRBD1 matching 7 bases. Germline CDR1 MNHEY, CDR2 SVGEGT. This CDR3 comprises 17 residues. J gave up 0 bases and V 1 base, and 6 bases lay outside the gene matches. Written as DNA, the CDR3 is TGTGCCAGCAGTTACTGGGCAGGGGACAGCTCCTACAATGAGCAGTTCTTC. Translated, it gives CASSYWAGDSSYNEQFF.

The chain recombines TRBV27 with TRBJ2-2; D remains ambiguous. The length of the CDR3 is 15 residues. V shed 8 bases and J shed 5 bases, with 18 bases lying between them. Looked up from germline, CDR1 is MNHEY and CDR2 is SMNVEV (reference sequence). The CDR3 DNA is TGTGCCAGCTTCCCAGAGGCCCCCTGGACCGGGGAGCTGTTTTTT. Its translation: CASFPEAPWTGELFF.

This clonotype was detected many times. The V gene is TRBV2, the J gene TRBJ2-1, with 9 bases lining up with TRBD1. This CDR3 contains 21 residues. The germline CDR1 and CDR2 sequences are SNHLY and FYNNEI. Unmatched junction bases numbered 17, after V lost 0 bases and J lost 2 bases. The CDR3 DNA follows: TGTGCCAGCAGTGAAGCGCCCCCCGGGACAGGGTCGTTGAGGCCCTACAATGAGCAGTTCTTC. It encodes CASSEAPPGTGSLRPYNEQFF.

This clonotype has ten or more counts. The chain links TRBV7-2 to TRBJ2-5; 13 nucleotides agree with TRBD2. V lost 7 bases to trimming and J lost 7 bases; unmatched junction nucleotides: 9. Germline CDR1 and CDR2: SGHTA and FQGNSA. CDR3 length: 15 amino acids. DNA for the CDR3: TGTGCCAGCAACCCAATGGGACTAGCGGGGAGGACCCAGTACTTC. As protein: CASNPMGLAGRTQYF.

This clonotype was seen ten or more times. This chain joins TRBV24-1 and TRBJ2-1, with unresolved D. Trimming pared 6 bases from V and 7 bases from J, leaving 12 bases between. From germline, CDR1 is KGHDR and CDR2 SFDVKD. This CDR3 spans 13 amino acids. Written as DNA, the CDR3 is TGTGCCACCAGTACCAGAAATTCGAATGAGCAGTTCTTC. The encoded protein is CATSTRNSNEQFF.

There are many counts of this clonotype. Written as DNA, the CDR3 is TGTGCCAGCAGCGCAACAGTAGGTCGGAACACTGAAGCTTTCTTT. Residues: CASSATVGRNTEAFF. This rearrangement joins TRBV9 to TRBJ1-1, with unresolved D. The CDR3 is 15 amino acids. Germline V gene sequence: CDR1 SGDLS, CDR2 YYNGEE. With 3 bases removed from V and 1 base from J, the gap between germline ends came to 13 bases.

This chain links TRBV5-8 with TRBJ2-7; the D is unclear. The CDR3 length is 12 residues. Germline CDR1 reads SGHTS; CDR2 reads YDEGEE. V was trimmed by 2 bases and J by 4 bases, leaving 7 bases between them. CDR3 loop: CASSLRAYEQYF. In nucleotides, the CDR3 is TGTGCCAGCAGCTTACGAGCGTACGAGCAGTACTTC. The full variable domain, its missing parts supplied by reference TRBV5-8 and TRBJ2-7, is EAGVTQSPTHLIKTRGQQATLRCSPISGHTSVYWYQQALGLGLQFLLWYDEGEERNRGNFPPRFSGRQFPNYSSELNVNALELEDSALYLCASSLRAYEQYFGPGTRLTVT.

This clonotype was counted between two and nine times. The chain couples TRBV18 to TRBJ2-5; D uncertain. This CDR3 has 13 amino acids. Germline CDR1 and CDR2: KGHSH and LQKENI. With 4 bases removed from V and 5 bases from J, the gap between germline ends came to 11 bases. The CDR3 loop is CASSLFRAETQYF. CDR3 bases: TGTGCCAGCTCACTTTTTCGGGCGGAGACCCAGTACTTC.

At least ten counts were recorded for this clonotype. The chain couples TRBV12-3 or TRBV12-4 to TRBJ1-4; D remains unclear. V shed 6 bases and J shed 7 bases, with 12 bases lying between them. CDR3 size: 13 residues. The DNA for the CDR3 is TGTGCCAGCAGCCTCCCGACGGTTGAAAAACTGTTTTTT. It specifies CASSLPTVEKLFF.

This clonotype was seen ten or more times. V and J are TRBV29-1 and TRBJ2-7, with TRBD1 as a possible D gene (7 bases). The germline V gene encodes CDR1 SQVTM and CDR2 ANQGSEA. The CDR3 loop spans 15 amino acids. The V end lost 6 bases, the J end lost 0 bases, and 18 bases lay between the germline ends. The CDR3 bases are TGCAGCGTCGCCGTGCCAGGGGGAGGCTCCTACGAGCAGTACTTC. Translation gives CSVAVPGGGSYEQYF.

This clonotype has only one observation. One base away lies a much larger clone, so this may be a sequencing read error. The gene calls are TRBV12-3 or TRBV12-4 and TRBJ2-5; D is possibly TRBD1 (5 bases). The CDR3 has 13 amino acids. As DNA, the CDR3 is TGTGCCAGCAGTGCCCATGGACAAGAGACCCGGTACTTC. Translation: CASSAHGQETRYF.

This clonotype was found many times. The chain is built from TRBV4-2 and TRBJ2-1; 7 nucleotides agree with TRBD1. This CDR3 is 16 amino acids long. Germline trimming cut 1 base from V and 7 bases from J; bases unmatched to any gene: 10. CDR1 and CDR2 from the germline V gene are LGHNA and YNFKEQ. The DNA of the CDR3 is TGTGCCAGCAGCCAAGGGTCACAGGGGAATAGGAATGAGCAGTTCTTC. It codes for CASSQGSQGNRNEQFF.